A single sample is the source of the 15 T cell receptor beta chains below, sequenced in a study of molecular identifiers for immune sequencing clone quantification. TCRdb independently ran MiXCR on the PCR reads; one entry per CDR3 protein. The sample has just under 650,000 distinct CDR3 sequences, just under 20% seen once. Sequencing was performed on naive CD8+ T cells from blood, with Jurkat cell RNA spiked in. The subset is: FACS-sorted CD8+CD4-CCR7+CD45RA+ naive T cells. The receptor set was obtained from a human donor in good health. Some libraries in this study had Jurkat cell RNA spiked in.

The sample holds many counts of this clonotype. The V gene is TRBV7-9, the J gene TRBJ2-3; D is uncertain. CDR3 size: 13 residues. The germline CDR1 and CDR2 sequences are SEHNR and FQNEAQ (reference sequence). Trimming shortened V by 6 bases and J by 5 bases, and 12 bases separated the two germline ends. CDR3 coding DNA: TGTGCCAGCAGTCCACCGATCTTAGATACGCAGTATTTT. This encodes CASSPPILDTQYF. The variable domain in full, completed from reference TRBV7-9 and TRBJ2-3, reads DTGVSQNPRHKITKRGQNVTFRCDPISEHNRLYWYRQTLGQGPEFLTYFQNEAQLEKSRLLSDRFSAERPKGSFSTLEIQRTEQGDSAMYLCASSPPILDTQYFGPGTRLTVL.

This clonotype was seen at least ten times. The V call is TRBV6-5, the J call TRBJ2-5, with 10 nucleotides matching TRBD2. The CDR3 extends over 13 amino acids. The J segment lost 13 bases and the V segment lost 4 bases, leaving 9 bases of the junction unmatched. Germline V gene data show CDR1 as MNHEY and CDR2 as SVGAGI. CDR3 residues: CASSLTSGPEMYF. CDR3 coding DNA: TGTGCCAGCAGTTTGACTAGCGGGCCTGAAATGTACTTC.

Details on this clonotype: At one boundary the junction diverges from the germline segment, which might be a read error. The chain combines TRBV7-3 with TRBJ1-1; D gene ambiguous. The CDR3 spans 13 residues. Germline CDR1 and CDR2: SGHTA and FQGTGA. The CDR3 is CAGSFDGRDEAFF. CDR3 in DNA: TGTGCCGGCAGCTTTGACGGACGGGATGAAGCCTTCTTT.

This clonotype was recorded many times. The gene calls are TRBV7-2 and TRBJ2-3; a weak D match, TRBD2 (6 bases). V lost 5 bases to trimming and J lost 6 bases, with 18 bases between them. Germline V gene sequence: CDR1 SGHTA, CDR2 FQGNSA. The CDR3 is made up of 15 amino acids. CDR3 DNA sequence: TGTGCCAGCAGCCCGGGAGTTTCCGTACGGGATACGCAGTATTTT. Protein: CASSPGVSVRDTQYF.

This clonotype occurred a few times. J is TRBJ2-2 and V is TRBV9; 7 bases line up with TRBD1. CDR3 length equals 15 residues. Germline V CDR1 and CDR2: SGDLS, YYNGEE. V trimming: 4 bases; J trimming: 2 bases; junction bases outside the gene matches: 5. CDR3 DNA sequence: TGTGCCAGCAGCCCAGGGGACAGAAACACCGGGGAGCTGTTTTTT. This translates into CASSPGDRNTGELFF.

At least ten counts were recorded for this clonotype. The chain recombines TRBV7-9 with TRBJ2-5; weak D call: TRBD1 (5 bases). Per germline, CDR1 SEHNR and CDR2 FQNEAQ (reference sequence). Trimming pared 4 bases from V and 3 bases from J, leaving 24 bases between. The CDR3 is 18 amino acids. CDR3 protein: CASSSVVVSRGFEETQYF. The CDR3 DNA reads as TGTGCCAGCAGCTCGGTGGTCGTCTCAAGGGGATTCGAAGAGACCCAGTACTTC.

This clonotype was seen many times. V usage is TRBV4-1 and J usage is TRBJ2-5; D is possibly TRBD1 (6 bases). The V gene's germline CDR1 is MGHRA and CDR2 YSYEKL. Between the trimmed V and J ends, which lost 1 base and 5 bases, there was a span of 8 bases. The CDR3 spans 13 residues. The CDR3 DNA follows: TGCGCCAGCAGCCAAGGACAGGAGGAGACCCAGTACTTC. It codes for CASSQGQEETQYF.

This clonotype was detected only once. A much larger clone differs by one base, so this may be a read error. V and J are TRBV7-9 and TRBJ2-5; D is perhaps TRBD1 (5 bases). This CDR3 contains 16 residues. CDR1 SEHNR and CDR2 FQNEAQ come from the germline V gene (reference sequence). CDR3 nucleotides: TGTGCCAGCAGCTTATTCGTGGCAGGGCCCCAAGGGACCCAGTACTTC. Protein product: CASSLFVAGPQGTQYF. The full variable domain, its missing parts supplied by reference TRBV7-9 and TRBJ2-5, is DTGVSQNPRHKITKRGQNVTFRCDPISEHNRLYWYRQTLGQGPEFLTYFQNEAQLEKSRLLSDRFSAERPKGSFSTLEIQRTEQGDSAMYLCASSLFVAGPQGTQYFGPGTRLLVL.

This clonotype was seen only a few times. V and J are TRBV4-1 and TRBJ1-6; TRBD1 is a possible D gene (5 bases). Germline V gene sequence: CDR1 MGHRA, CDR2 YSYEKL. The length of the CDR3 is 18 residues. V shed 0 bases and J shed 7 bases, with 19 bases lying between them. CDR3 sequence: CASSQEIGIGGLNSPLHF. CDR3 bases: TGCGCCAGCAGCCAAGAAATCGGAATCGGGGGTTTGAATTCACCCCTCCACTTT.

The chain employs TRBV28 and TRBJ1-1; D is uncertain. With 2 bases removed from V and 0 bases from J, the gap between germline ends came to 13 bases. Germline V gene data show CDR1 as MDHEN and CDR2 as SYDVKM. The CDR3 extends over 16 amino acids. The CDR3 spells CASSLHKQLLNTEAFF. CDR3 coding DNA: TGTGCCAGCAGTTTACACAAGCAGTTACTGAACACTGAAGCTTTCTTT.

This clonotype came up many times. The CDR3 reads CASSFRAGSIQETQYF. CDR3 in DNA: TGCGCCAGCAGCTTCCGGGCAGGGAGTATCCAAGAGACCCAGTACTTC. J is TRBJ2-5 and V is TRBV5-1, with D tentatively TRBD1 or TRBD2 (5 bases each). The CDR3 is 16 residues long. The germline V gene encodes CDR1 SGHRS and CDR2 YFSETQ. The V end lost 2 bases, the J end lost 1 base, and 15 bases lay between the germline ends. Filled out from reference TRBV5-1 and TRBJ2-5, the complete variable domain reads KAGVTQTPRYLIKTRGQQVTLSCSPISGHRSVSWYQQTPGQGLQFLFEYFSETQRNKGNFPGRFSGRQFSNSRSEMNVSTLELGDSALYLCASSFRAGSIQETQYFGPGTRLLVL.

This clonotype was detected many times. The chain recombines TRBV2 with TRBJ2-5; the match to TRBD1 covers 9 bases. Germline V gene data show CDR1 as SNHLY and CDR2 as FYNNEI. Germline trimming cut 3 bases from V and 2 bases from J; bases unmatched to any gene: 1. The CDR3 runs 14 residues. The CDR3 bases are TGTGCCAGCAGTGATGACAGGGGGCAAGAGACCCAGTACTTC. Translated, it gives CASSDDRGQETQYF.

This clonotype was counted at least ten times. V gene TRBV9 combines with J gene TRBJ2-3; possibly TRBD1 or TRBD2 for D (5 bases each). Germline values: CDR1 SGDLS, CDR2 YYNGEE. V lost 5 bases and J lost 1, with 17 bases in between. The CDR3 consists of 16 residues. Written as DNA, the CDR3 is TGTGCCAGCAGAGATACGACAGCCGGGGGCACAGATACGCAGTATTTT. It is translated as CASRDTTAGGTDTQYF.

This clonotype was found many times. The rearrangement links TRBV20-1 to TRBJ2-7, with 11 positions matching TRBD2. V was clipped by 8 bases and J by 4 bases; unmatched bases: 7. This CDR3 spans 13 amino acids. The germline gives CDR1 DFQATT, CDR2 SNEGSKA (reference sequence). For the CDR3, the DNA is TGCAGTCTTACCGGGACTAGCGGTTACGAGCAGTACTTC. Encoded protein: CSLTGTSGYEQYF.

This clonotype was counted ten times or more. This chain uses TRBV20-1 with TRBJ1-3, with D possibly matching TRBD1 (6 bases). This CDR3 comprises 15 residues. Germline V lookup: CDR1 DFQATT, CDR2 SNEGSKA (reference sequence). V was pared by 1 base and J by 4 bases, with 14 bases between. Written as DNA, the CDR3 is TGCAGTGCTAGAGGTGGAAGGGGGTCCGGAAACACCATATATTTT. Residues: CSARGGRGSGNTIYF.